This T cell receptor (beta chain) was identified in a study of T cells in Graves' hyperthyroidism and ophthalmopathy. Graves' hyperthyroidism qualified as stable when ophthalmopathy did not progress within 18 months. Newly diagnosed hyperthyroidism, duration under 2 months, in patients aged 18 to 65. Criteria for exclusion of patients were uncontrolled infection, other autoimmune disease, pregnancy or lactation. Regions amplified from RNA transcripts were the TCR beta CDR3 regions. HTBI primers were used for first-round RT-PCR of the TCR CDR3. Each CDR3 protein is one row after TCRdb ran MiXCR on the multiplex PCR reads. The data contain just over 550,000 distinct CDR3 sequences, roughly 50% of them singletons. Material: peripheral blood or thyroid tissue (not recorded which). The sequence was collected from a woman under 30 with Graves' hyperthyroidism.

The CDR3 sequence: CASSPRLAGRAGANVLTF. The CDR3 region has the DNA TGTGCCAGCAGCCCCCGACTAGCGGGCAGGGCTGGGGCCAACGTCCTGACTTTC. J is TRBJ2-6 and V is TRBV7-2; 10 positions match TRBD2. The CDR3 spans 18 residues. V shed 5 bases and J 2 bases; nucleotides not matched to a gene: 9. Germline V lookup: CDR1 SGHTA, CDR2 FQGNSA.